Below, one TCR beta chain is given with its context. Its matching antigen is unknown. This CDR3 has 14 residues. The germline CDR1 and CDR2 sequences are ENHRY and SYGVKD. V lost 0 bases and J 7 bases, leaving 12 bases between the germline ends. These data belong to a study of T cells in tumors after PD-1 blockade. About the research overall: Either cemiplimab 350 mg every 2 weeks or pembrolizumab 200 mg every 3 weeks was given. Mean per blood sample: 113,528 templates (roughly 22,000-270,000), some 40,000 unique clonotypes.

General study results and limits: Some novel exhausted tumor clones appeared in pre-treatment blood, suggesting peripheral recruitment.

Sequenced by immunoSEQ multiplex PCR; TCRdb stores in-frame clones only, minus some. Of roughly 48,000 clones in the sample, more than 65% are singletons; the top ten hold roughly 4.1%. This TCR was sampled from a human donor with basal cell carcinoma. Sequenced material: PBMCs, taken before anti-PD-1 treatment. The chain employs TRBV10-3 and TRBJ1-2; D perhaps matches TRBD1 (5 bases). The CDR3 loop is CAISESEGEVGYTF. DNA of the CDR3: TGTGCCATCAGTGAGTCAGAAGGGGAGGTTGGCTACACCTTC.